The 32 T cell receptor beta chains in this list originate from one sample, sequenced in a study of CD8+ T cells in alopecia areata. cDNA serving as the sequencing template came from extracted, reverse transcribed RNA. Method: immunoSEQ multiplex PCR; TCRdb's copy keeps in-frame clones and lacks some. The sample records some 80,000 clones, 66% being singletons. The treatment here: oral pan-JAK inhibitor, 5-10 mg twice daily. The material was CD8+ T cells sorted from blood, obtained at week 24, from a patient treated with tofacitinib. Receptor source: a human donor with alopecia areata.

This chain uses TRBV29-1 with TRBJ2-3, with D possibly matching TRBD1 (6 bases). The germline V gene has CDR1 SQVTM and CDR2 ANQGSEA. V was cut by 1 base and J by 5 bases, with 10 bases left in between. The CDR3 spans 13 residues. CDR3 DNA sequence: TGCAGCGTTGAAGTAGAGGGGGTAGATACGCAGTATTTT. It translates to CSVEVEGVDTQYF.

This clone was detected only once. This rearrangement joins TRBV7-9 to TRBJ2-7; 10 nucleotides agree with TRBD2. This CDR3 has 15 residues. With 8 bases clipped from V and 6 bases from J, the junction kept 13 bases outside the gene matches. Germline V gene data show CDR1 as SEHNR and CDR2 as FQNEAQ (reference sequence). In DNA, the CDR3 is TGTGCCAGCGGTATTAGGACTAGCGGAGGGGTCGAGCAGTACTTC. Translated: CASGIRTSGGVEQYF.

This chain links TRBV7-2 with TRBJ1-1; D not resolved. This CDR3 is built from 13 residues. V was trimmed by 0 bases and J by 3 bases, leaving 5 bases between them. Germline assignment: CDR1 SGHTA and CDR2 FQGNSA. The CDR3, as DNA: TGTGCCAGCAGCTTAGCTATCCACACTGAAGCTTTCTTT. Protein product: CASSLAIHTEAFF.

The chain combines TRBV13 with TRBJ2-7, with D perhaps TRBD1 or TRBD2 (6 bases each). Per germline, CDR1 PRHDT and CDR2 FYEKMQ (reference sequence). The CDR3 covers 13 residues. V was trimmed by 3 bases and J by 6 bases, leaving 12 bases between them. This CDR3 is CASSFRGGVEQYF. The CDR3 DNA reads TGTGCCAGCAGCTTCAGGGGCGGGGTCGAGCAGTACTTC.

This sequence joins TRBV14 and TRBJ2-7; D remains unclear. The V end was cut by 1 base, the J end by 0 bases, with 13 bases between. In germline, CDR1 is SGHDN, CDR2 FVKESK. The CDR3 covers 16 residues. The CDR3: CASSQGAVTFSYEQYF. The CDR3 coding sequence is TGTGCCAGCAGCCAAGGCGCGGTGACTTTCTCCTACGAGCAGTACTTC.

This clone was counted many times. The chain carries TRBV6-5 and TRBJ2-3; D gene uncertain. The V end was cut by 7 bases, the J end by 4 bases, with 18 bases between. The CDR3 consists of 15 residues. CDR1 is MNHEY, CDR2 SVGAGI, per germline. The CDR3 DNA reads TGTGCCAGCAAACCCCAGAGCCCCGGAGCAGATACGCAGTATTTT. The encoded protein is CASKPQSPGADTQYF.

There are a few counts of this clone. The CDR3: CAISESRAANEKLFF. The CDR3 bases are TGTGCCATCAGTGAGTCGAGAGCAGCTAATGAAAAACTGTTTTTT. The chain couples TRBV10-3 to TRBJ1-4; no clear D gene. Trimming cost V 0 bases and J 3 bases, with 8 bases left between them. CDR3 length: 15 amino acids. Germline V CDR1 and CDR2: ENHRY, SYGVKD.

The rearrangement uses TRBV5-6 and TRBJ2-3, with D perhaps matching TRBD1 (6 bases). The CDR3 length is 17 residues. In germline, CDR1 is SGHDT, CDR2 YYEEEE. V was cut by 6 bases and J by 0 bases, with 20 bases left in between. The CDR3 sequence: CASITLRTGSSTDTQYF. DNA for the CDR3: TGTGCCAGCATCACGCTAAGAACAGGGTCTAGCACAGATACGCAGTATTTT.

V and J are TRBV11-3 and TRBJ2-1, with TRBD2 matching 7 bases. The CDR3 is 12 amino acids. After removal of 0 bases from V and 12 bases from J, the junction contained 2 bases not matched to a gene. The germline V gene encodes CDR1 SGHNT and CDR2 YENEEA. In DNA form, the CDR3 reads TGTGCCAGCAGCTTAGACGGGGGGATGCAGTTCTTC. It translates to CASSLDGGMQFF.

The CDR3 here is CASSPATGGADTQYF. CDR3 coding DNA: TGTGCCAGCAGCCCAGCGACAGGGGGGGCAGATACGCAGTATTTT. The V and J genes are TRBV4-2 and TRBJ2-3; TRBD1 agrees at 9 bases. V lost 4 bases and J lost 4; bases outside the gene matches: 6. CDR3 size: 15 residues. CDR1 and CDR2 from the germline V gene are LGHNA and YNFKEQ.

CDR3 DNA: TGTGCCAGCAGTTTCCGGGGGCCCTTATCCTACGAGCAGTACTTC. Protein: CASSFRGPLSYEQYF. The chain links TRBV28 to TRBJ2-7; D tentatively fits TRBD1 or TRBD2 (6 bases each). CDR1 MDHEN and CDR2 SYDVKM come from the germline V gene. The ends were cut back, 3 bases at V and 1 base at J, with 13 bases in the middle. The CDR3 contains 15 residues.

This chain links TRBV25-1 with TRBJ2-1; a possible D gene is TRBD2 (5 bases). The CDR3 consists of 13 residues. CDR1 is MGHDK, CDR2 SYGVNS, per germline. Trimming took 6 bases from V and 8 from J, leaving 14 bases between them. The CDR3 reads CASSRRGSDEQFF. In DNA form, the CDR3 reads TGTGCCAGCAGCCGGCGCGGTAGCGATGAGCAGTTCTTC.

The chain has TRBV5-1 and TRBJ1-6; no firm D call. This CDR3 comprises 12 residues. V lost 4 bases to trimming and J lost 10 bases, with 9 bases between them. CDR1 SGHRS and CDR2 YFSETQ come from the germline V gene. The CDR3 loop reads CASSPSGSPLHF. CDR3 nucleotides: TGCGCCAGCAGCCCCTCGGGGTCACCCCTCCACTTT.

The chain links TRBV28 to TRBJ1-5; D gene uncertain. CDR1 is MDHEN and CDR2 is SYDVKM in the germline V gene. V dropped 3 bases and J dropped 5 bases, with 14 bases sitting between them. The CDR3 runs 15 residues. The CDR3 reads CASSLWGQRDQPQHF. DNA for the CDR3: TGTGCCAGCAGTTTGTGGGGTCAGCGGGATCAGCCCCAGCATTTT.

The chain combines TRBV11-2 with TRBJ2-3; D is uncertain. Trimming removed 2 bases from V and 6 bases from J, with 6 bases in between. The CDR3 is made up of 12 amino acids. Germline values: CDR1 SGHAT, CDR2 FQNNGV. In DNA, the CDR3 is TGTGCCAGCAGCTTATCATGGGATACGCAGTATTTT. Encoded protein: CASSLSWDTQYF.

The genes are TRBV15 and TRBJ1-2; 7 bases map to TRBD1. This CDR3 is built from 12 residues. Germline V gene data show CDR1 as LNHNV and CDR2 as YYDKDF (reference sequence). J was trimmed by 6 bases and V by 8 bases; bases with no gene match: 6. CDR3 in DNA: TGTGCCACCGCACAGGGGTGGCATGGCTACACCTTC. It is translated as CATAQGWHGYTF. Full variable domain (rest looked up from reference TRBV15 and TRBJ1-2): DAMVIQNPRYQVTQFGKPVTLSCSQTLNHNVMYWYQQKSSQAPKLLFHYYDKDFNNEADTPDNFQSRRPNTSFCFLDIRSPGLGDTAMYLCATAQGWHGYTFGSGTRLTVV.

This clone is termed medium-sized (0.01 to 0.1%). The gene calls are TRBV5-1 and TRBJ1-1; 8 nucleotides line up with TRBD1. The CDR3 runs to 15 residues. V dropped 3 bases and J dropped 1; count of bases not matched to a gene: 5. Germline V lookup: CDR1 SGHRS, CDR2 YFSETQ. The CDR3 bases are TGCGCCAGCAGCTCACTAGGACAGGGGAACACTGAAGCTTTCTTT. It yields the protein CASSSLGQGNTEAFF.

This clone was picked up a small number of times. The chain couples TRBV30 to TRBJ2-2; possible D gene TRBD2, 6 bases. Germline V gives CDR1 GTSNPN, CDR2 SVGIG (reference sequence). CDR3 length: 13 residues. V was trimmed by 3 bases and J by 5 bases, leaving 10 bases between them. Written as DNA, the CDR3 is TGTGCCTGGAGCGGGAGTTCAACCGGGGAGCTGTTTTTT. Translating it yields CAWSGSSTGELFF. The whole variable domain, filled in from reference TRBV30 and TRBJ2-2, reads SQTIHQWPATLVQPVGSPLSLECTVEGTSNPNLYWYRQAAGRGLQLLFYSVGIGQISSEVPQNLSASRPQDRQFILSSKKLLLSDSGFYLCAWSGSSTGELFFGEGSRLTVL.

The V call is TRBV9, the J call TRBJ2-2; D unclear. The V and J ends lost 2 bases and 7 bases respectively, with 6 bases between them. The CDR3 covers 12 residues. Germline CDR1 SGDLS, CDR2 YYNGEE. The CDR3 sequence is CASSVSGGELFF. The CDR3 DNA reads as TGTGCCAGCAGCGTCAGTGGCGGGGAGCTGTTTTTT.

In its sample, this clone was seen once. This chain connects TRBV27 to TRBJ2-5; 8 bases match TRBD1. V lost 2 bases and J lost 5; bases outside the gene matches: 4. The CDR3 length is 14 residues. CDR1 MNHEY and CDR2 SMNVEV come from the germline V gene (reference sequence). CDR3 in DNA: TGTGCCAGCAGTTTAGGGACAGGCAGGGAGACCCAGTACTTC. The encoded protein is CASSLGTGRETQYF.

The genes are TRBV13 and TRBJ2-2, with TRBD2 identical over 8 bases. The CDR3 runs 16 residues. V shed 5 bases and J 4 bases; nucleotides not matched to a gene: 9. Germline loops: CDR1 PRHDT, CDR2 FYEKMQ (reference sequence). The CDR3 is CASSTRTSRSTGELFF. The CDR3 coding sequence is TGTGCCAGCAGCACTCGGACTAGCCGGAGCACCGGGGAGCTGTTTTTT.

This clone was counted a few times. This chain uses TRBV29-1 with TRBJ2-2, with D perhaps matching TRBD2 (6 bases). The CDR3 runs to 14 residues. Germline assignment: CDR1 SQVTM and CDR2 ANQGSEA. The V end lost 4 bases, the J end lost 4 bases, and 13 bases lay between the germline ends. CDR3 sequence reads: CSVASAWATGELFF. The CDR3 DNA reads TGCAGCGTTGCTAGCGCTTGGGCCACCGGGGAGCTGTTTTTT.

This chain links TRBV28 with TRBJ2-7; weak D call: TRBD2 (6 bases). This CDR3 comprises 16 residues. The ends were cut back, 8 bases at V and 2 bases at J, with 22 bases in the middle. CDR1 and CDR2 (germline): MDHEN, SYDVKM. The CDR3 is CASAGPRTETAYEQYF. CDR3 DNA sequence: TGTGCCAGCGCGGGGCCGAGGACCGAGACCGCCTACGAGCAGTACTTC. Full variable domain (outside the CDR3, taken from reference TRBV28 and TRBJ2-7): DVKVTQSSRYLVKRTGEKVFLECVQDMDHENMFWYRQDPGLGLRLIYFSYDVKMKEKGDIPEGYSVSREKKERFSLILESASTNQTSMYLCASAGPRTETAYEQYFGPGTRLTVT.

The rearrangement links TRBV30 to TRBJ2-2; D might be TRBD1 (6 bases). The CDR3 extends over 14 amino acids. The germline gives CDR1 GTSNPN, CDR2 SVGIG (reference sequence). V lost 4 bases and J lost 1, with 10 bases in between. The CDR3 coding sequence is TGTGCCTGGACCGAGACAGGGAACACCGGGGAGCTGTTTTTT. Protein: CAWTETGNTGELFF.

V and J are TRBV4-1 and TRBJ1-5, with D perhaps TRBD1 (6 bases). V shed 5 bases and J shed 0 bases, with 11 bases lying between them. Germline V CDR1 and CDR2: MGHRA, YSYEKL. The CDR3 runs 15 residues. The CDR3 loop is CASSWNRDSNQPQHF. CDR3 DNA sequence: TGCGCCAGCAGCTGGAACAGGGATAGCAATCAGCCCCAGCATTTT.

The chain has TRBV27 and TRBJ2-7; 8 positions match TRBD1. V lost 4 bases, J lost 7 bases, and 9 bases stayed unmatched. CDR1 and CDR2 (germline): MNHEY, SMNVEV (reference sequence). CDR3 length: 14 amino acids. The CDR3 bases are TGTGCCAGCAGTTCTGGACAGGGTAGGGGGGAGCAGTACTTC. As protein: CASSSGQGRGEQYF.

There are a few counts of this clone. The chain couples TRBV7-9 to TRBJ1-5; no clear D gene. The CDR3 is made up of 12 amino acids. Per the germline V gene, CDR1 is SEHNR and CDR2 is FQNEAQ (reference sequence). Trimming shortened V by 5 bases and J by 6 bases, and 8 bases separated the two germline ends. This CDR3 is CASSLFGQPQHF. Written as DNA, the CDR3 is TGTGCCAGCAGCCTATTTGGTCAGCCCCAGCATTTT.

The chain joins TRBV7-2 to TRBJ2-1; 10 bases align to TRBD1. CDR3 length: 16 residues. Germline V gives CDR1 SGHTA, CDR2 FQGNSA. V trimming: 1 base; J trimming: 6 bases; junction bases outside the gene matches: 6. The CDR3 DNA reads TGTGCCAGCAGCTTAGTACCGGGACAGGGGAGCAATGAGCAGTTCTTC. It is translated as CASSLVPGQGSNEQFF.

This sequence joins TRBV9 and TRBJ2-1; 9 nucleotides line up with TRBD1. The germline gives CDR1 SGDLS, CDR2 YYNGEE. The CDR3 sequence is 16 residues long. The J segment lost 7 bases and the V segment lost 4 bases, leaving 12 bases of the junction unmatched. In DNA, the CDR3 is TGTGCCAGCAGCTCTCCGGGACAGGGTACGAAGAATGAGCAGTTCTTC. This sequence encodes CASSSPGQGTKNEQFF.

This clone was recorded a few times. This chain uses TRBV7-2 with TRBJ2-3; a possible D gene is TRBD2 (6 bases). This CDR3 spans 14 amino acids. Trimming shortened V by 1 base and J by 3 bases, and 8 bases separated the two germline ends. The V gene's germline CDR1 is SGHTA and CDR2 FQGNSA. The DNA of the CDR3 is TGTGCCAGCAGCTTAGTCGGGGGAACAGATACGCAGTATTTT. Amino acid sequence: CASSLVGGTDTQYF.

The chain uses TRBV7-9 and TRBJ1-4; D is possibly TRBD1 (6 bases). V lost 3 bases and J lost 2, with 7 bases in between. The CDR3 runs 14 residues. Germline V CDR1 and CDR2: SEHNR, FQNEAQ (reference sequence). The CDR3 nucleotides read TGTGCCAGCAGCTTTGGACAGACTAATGAAAAACTGTTTTTT. It encodes CASSFGQTNEKLFF.

This clone showed up just a few times. The gene calls are TRBV5-1 and TRBJ2-7, with 7 positions matching TRBD1. The germline V gene has CDR1 SGHRS and CDR2 YFSETQ. This CDR3 is 15 amino acids long. V shed 1 base, J shed 5 bases, and the junction held 9 bases outside the gene matches. The CDR3: CASSLSPGGGDEQYF. The CDR3, as DNA: TGCGCCAGCAGCTTGAGTCCAGGGGGTGGGGACGAGCAGTACTTC.